In this sample, the clone carrying this T cell receptor (beta chain) turned up many times. The CDR3 spans 16 residues. The germline CDR1 and CDR2 sequences are SNHLY and FYNNEI. V lost 5 bases and J 4 bases, leaving 18 bases between the germline ends. Using MiXCR, TCRdb reanalyzed the PCR reads. The sample includes about 70,000 clones, more than 15% seen only once; the top ten take roughly 12%. The data belong to a study of metastatic and nonmetastatic thyroid tumors. No treatment of any kind had been given to any patient before thyroid surgery. Input material: blood. The V and J genes are TRBV2 and TRBJ2-1; TRBD1 is a possible D gene (7 bases). This TCR derives from a female donor with papillary thyroid cancer or a benign thyroid nodule (not recorded which). Some clones in this sample may be carry-over from other donors' samples. The CDR3 bases are TGTGCCAGCAGTTTTCGGGGGACAGAATTATACAATGAGCAGTTCTTC. Its protein is CASSFRGTELYNEQFF.